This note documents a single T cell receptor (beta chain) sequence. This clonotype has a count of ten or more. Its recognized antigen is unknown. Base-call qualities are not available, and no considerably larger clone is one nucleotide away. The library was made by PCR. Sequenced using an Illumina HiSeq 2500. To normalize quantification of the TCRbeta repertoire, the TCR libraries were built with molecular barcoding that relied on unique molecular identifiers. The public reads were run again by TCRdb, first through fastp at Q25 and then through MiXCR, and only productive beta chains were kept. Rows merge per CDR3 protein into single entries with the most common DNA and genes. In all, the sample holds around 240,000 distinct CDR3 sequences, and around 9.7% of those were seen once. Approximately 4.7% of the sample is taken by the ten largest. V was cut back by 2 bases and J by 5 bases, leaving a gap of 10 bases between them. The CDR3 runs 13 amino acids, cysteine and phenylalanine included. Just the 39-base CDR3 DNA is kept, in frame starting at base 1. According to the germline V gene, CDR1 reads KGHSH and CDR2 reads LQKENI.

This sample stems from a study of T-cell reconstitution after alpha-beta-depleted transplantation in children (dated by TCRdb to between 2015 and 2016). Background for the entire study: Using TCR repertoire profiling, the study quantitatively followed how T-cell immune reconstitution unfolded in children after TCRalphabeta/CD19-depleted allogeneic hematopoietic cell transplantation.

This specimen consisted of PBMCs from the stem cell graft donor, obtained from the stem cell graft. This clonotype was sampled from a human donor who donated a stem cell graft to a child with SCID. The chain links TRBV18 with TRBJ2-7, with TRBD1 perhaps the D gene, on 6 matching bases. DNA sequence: TGTGCCAGCTCACCAAACAGGGCCAACGAGCAGTACTTC. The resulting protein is CASSPNRANEQYF.